Listed below are T cell receptor beta chains from one sample, sequenced in a study of blood T cell repertoires in COVID-19. Sequencing was performed with immunoSEQ multiplex PCR; in TCRdb, only in-frame clones are kept and a portion is missing. The table has 150,000 to 200,000 clones, 65% to 80% seen once; the top ten hold 7% to 9%. Sequences were obtained from peripheral blood. Every receptor here comes from a man in his fifties or sixties with acute or convalescent COVID-19. The CDR3 runs from the conserved cysteine through the conserved F or W. The order of the fields is D gene, clone size, V gene, J gene, CDR3 protein, CDR3 DNA. D genes are given only for firm matches. A row's size may be missing; if present it is once, few, many or a size class.

TRBD1	.	TRBV5-4	TRBJ1-4	CASSPGTGEEKLFF	TGTGCCAGCAGCCCAGGGACAGGGGAGGAAAAACTGTTTTTT
.	.	TRBV7-9	TRBJ2-7	CASSLGRVEQYF	TGTGCCAGCAGCTTAGGACGGGTGGAGCAGTACTTC
.	.	TRBV7-8	TRBJ1-6	CASSLALESPLHF	TGTGCCAGCAGCTTAGCATTGGAGTCACCCCTCCACTTT
TRBD1	.	TRBV19	TRBJ1-1	CASSIGTDLDTEAFF	TGTGCCAGTAGTATCGGGACAGACCTGGATACTGAAGCTTTCTTT
TRBD1	.	TRBV19	TRBJ1-4	CASSAEGQGAVNEKLFF	TGTGCCAGTAGTGCCGAAGGACAGGGGGCTGTTAATGAAAAACTGTTTTTT
.	once	TRBV7-9	TRBJ1-2	CASSFVMESDSYGYTF	TGTGCCAGCAGCTTCGTGATGGAGTCGGACAGTTATGGCTACACCTTC
.	.	TRBV25-1	TRBJ2-5	CASSGGRGVAETQYF	TGTGCCAGCAGTGGAGGACGCGGGGTTGCGGAGACCCAGTACTTC
.	once	TRBV7-2	TRBJ1-2	CASSLDVRYGYTF	TGTGCCAGCAGCTTAGACGTGAGGTATGGCTACACCTTC
.	.	TRBV4-3	TRBJ2-2	CASSQDRVGGYTGELFF	TGCGCCAGCAGCCAAGATCGGGTGGGGGGATACACCGGGGAGCTGTTTTTT
TRBD1	.	TRBV4-1	TRBJ1-4	CASSQDRDRAEKLFF	TGCGCCAGCAGCCAGGACCGGGACAGGGCCGAAAAACTGTTTTTT
TRBD1	.	TRBV4-1	TRBJ1-5	CASSQGLGDRGRNQPQHF	TGCGCCAGCAGCCAGGGATTGGGCGACAGGGGACGCAATCAGCCCCAGCATTTT
.	.	TRBV9	TRBJ2-7	CASSGLKGRYEQYF	TGTGCCAGCAGTGGGTTAAAGGGGAGGTACGAGCAGTACTTC
TRBD2	.	TRBV24-1	TRBJ2-7	CATSDASVAGGLYEQYF	TGTGCCACCAGTGACGCAAGCGTAGCGGGGGGCTTATACGAGCAGTACTTC
TRBD1	.	TRBV9	TRBJ1-1	CASSATPGQTNTEAFF	TGTGCCAGCAGCGCGACACCGGGACAGACGAACACTGAAGCTTTCTTT
.	.	TRBV5-1	TRBJ1-2	CASSLQDSGYGYTF	TGCGCCAGCAGCTTGCAGGACAGCGGCTATGGCTACACCTTC